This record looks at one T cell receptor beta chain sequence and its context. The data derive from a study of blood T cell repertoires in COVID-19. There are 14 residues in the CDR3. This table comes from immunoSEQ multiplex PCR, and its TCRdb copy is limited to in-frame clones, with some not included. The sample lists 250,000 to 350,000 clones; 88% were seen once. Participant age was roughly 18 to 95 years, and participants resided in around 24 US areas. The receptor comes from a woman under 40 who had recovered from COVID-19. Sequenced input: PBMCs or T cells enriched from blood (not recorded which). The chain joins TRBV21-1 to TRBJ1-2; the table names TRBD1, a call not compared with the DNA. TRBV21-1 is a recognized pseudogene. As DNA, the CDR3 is TGTGCCAGCAGCAAAAGGGGCCCTCTCTATGGCTACACCTTC. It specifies CASSKRGPLYGYTF.